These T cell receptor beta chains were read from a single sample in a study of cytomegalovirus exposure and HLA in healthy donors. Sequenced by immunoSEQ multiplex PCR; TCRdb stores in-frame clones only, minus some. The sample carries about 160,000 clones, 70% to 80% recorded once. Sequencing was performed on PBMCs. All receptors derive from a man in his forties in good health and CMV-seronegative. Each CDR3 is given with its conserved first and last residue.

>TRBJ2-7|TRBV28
CASSGGGTGAKQYF
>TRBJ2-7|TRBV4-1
CASSQTTSGGVSYGEQYF
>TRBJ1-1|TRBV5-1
CASSTGTGAEAFF
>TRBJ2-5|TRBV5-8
CASSPHPFQGETQYF
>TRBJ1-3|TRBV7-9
CASSHRQFSGNTIYF
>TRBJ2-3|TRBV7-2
CASRQGDRRSDTQYF
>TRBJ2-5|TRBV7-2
CASSLRLAGVRETQYF
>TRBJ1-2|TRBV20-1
CSASAGNGYTF
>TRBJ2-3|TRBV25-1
CASSEYGGGTDTQYF
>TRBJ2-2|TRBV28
CASSPGTGGLTGELFF
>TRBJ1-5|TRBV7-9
CASSRTGLNQPQHF
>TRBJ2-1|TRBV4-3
CASSDRVNEQFF
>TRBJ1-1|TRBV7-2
CASSLSGMTEAFF
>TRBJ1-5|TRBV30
CAWRGQGGNQPQHF
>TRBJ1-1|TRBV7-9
CASSPQGFNAESFF
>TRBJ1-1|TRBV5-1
CASSLGGGRSAFF
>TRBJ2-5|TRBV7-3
CASSLSLGQGQETQYF
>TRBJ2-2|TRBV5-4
CASSHIAGGGHTGELFF
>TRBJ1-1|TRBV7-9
CSSSLQNTEAFF
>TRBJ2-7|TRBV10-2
CASSLGGEQYF
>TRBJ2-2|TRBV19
CASRMTGSNTGELFF
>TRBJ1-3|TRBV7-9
CASRSPGQGIGSSGNTIYF
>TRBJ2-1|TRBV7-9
CASSLTAGGGNEQFF
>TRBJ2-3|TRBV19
CASSIGRLALTDTQYF
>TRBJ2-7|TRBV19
CASSMPGTSGYEQYF
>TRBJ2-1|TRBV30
CAGWDSRSGEQFF
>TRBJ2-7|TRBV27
CASSRRASYEQYF
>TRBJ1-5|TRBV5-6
CASSLQGARNQPQHF
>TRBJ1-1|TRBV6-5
CASSLTALNRVSEAFF
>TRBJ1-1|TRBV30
CAWSVNRGGMNTEAFF
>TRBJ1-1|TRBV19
CASSDRAGVSEAFF
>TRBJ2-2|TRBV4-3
CASSPLGGNTGELFF
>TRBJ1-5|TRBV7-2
CASSPLRGQPQHF
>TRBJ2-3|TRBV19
CASTVTGGGTDTQYF
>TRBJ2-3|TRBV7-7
CASSSSGTVTDTQYF
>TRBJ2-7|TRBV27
CASSPRGLHEQYF
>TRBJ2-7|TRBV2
CAVRGRGAYEQYF
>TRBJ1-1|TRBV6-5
CASNPTGKNTEAFF
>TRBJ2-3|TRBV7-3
CASSLLAGSTDTQYF
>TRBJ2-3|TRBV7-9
CASSLVTPSTDTQYF
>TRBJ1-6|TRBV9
CASSILPASSYNSPLHF
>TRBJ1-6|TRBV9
CASSVAGRDSPLHF
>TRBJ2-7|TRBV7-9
CASSSSVAENYLYEQYF
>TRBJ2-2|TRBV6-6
CASSSGTGELFF
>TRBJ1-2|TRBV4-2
CASSPEIGGYGYTF
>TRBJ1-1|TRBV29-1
CSVYLPRGTEAFF
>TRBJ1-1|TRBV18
CASSPKQNMNTEAFF
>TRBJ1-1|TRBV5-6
CASSPEQGKVTEAFF
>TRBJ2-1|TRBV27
CASSLRGLGDEQFF